This TCR beta chain was observed in a study of T-cell reconstitution after alpha-beta-depleted transplantation in children. Overall study findings and caveats: Several hundred expanded graft clones reportedly gave rise to the alpha-beta T cells present about two months after transplant. Surviving recipient T cells and thymic progenitors accounted for the high day-60 TCRbeta diversity observed in some patients. Counts and diversity of T cells one year after transplant came mostly from newly produced T cells.

This sample's TCRbeta library carried unique molecular identifier barcodes. In TCRdb, the PCR reads were re-called with MiXCR into one record per CDR3 protein. Found here are 300,000 to 400,000 distinct CDR3 sequences, around 16% of them singletons; the top ten hold around 43%. Turning to this clonotype: Its specificity is unknown.

Deletions cut 1 base from V and 6 bases from J, with 12 bases between. Germline V gives CDR1 SGHVS, CDR2 FNYEAQ. The length of the CDR3 is 15 residues. The receptor comes from a male patient between 2 and 9 years old who had a stem cell transplant for acute lymphoblastic leukemia, so the T cells may come from the graft donor. This chain connects TRBV7-6 to TRBJ2-2; tentative D call: TRBD2 (5 bases). The sequenced sample was PBMCs, mostly from graft donor cells, obtained 360 days after TCRalphabeta/CD19-depleted stem cell transplant. The DNA of the CDR3 is TGTGCCAGCAGCTTAGGGCTTACTAGGCCCGGGGAGCTGTTTTTT. Protein: CASSLGLTRPGELFF.